This entry lists 24 T cell receptor beta chains sequenced from one sample in a study of T-cell reconstitution after alpha-beta-depleted transplantation in children. This sample's TCRbeta library carried unique molecular identifier barcodes. TCRdb re-called the PCR reads with MiXCR, one entry per CDR3 protein. The table has about 470,000 distinct CDR3 sequences, approximately 42% seen once. Sequencing was performed on PBMCs, taken before TCRalphabeta/CD19-depleted stem cell transplant. All receptors derive from a girl aged 2-10 years with aplastic anemia, due to receive a stem cell transplant.

This clonotype was observed many times. The chain couples TRBV29-1 to TRBJ2-1, with 7 positions matching TRBD2. The CDR3 spans 17 residues. The J segment lost 1 base and the V segment lost 2 bases, leaving 11 bases of the junction unmatched. Germline CDR1 and CDR2: SQVTM and ANQGSEA. The CDR3 spells CSVEQSGAFWSYNEQFF. CDR3 DNA: TGCAGCGTTGAACAGAGCGGGGCCTTTTGGTCCTACAATGAGCAGTTCTTC.

The chain uses TRBV15 and TRBJ2-3; the D is unclear. This CDR3 has 15 amino acids. Looked up from germline, CDR1 is LNHNV and CDR2 is YYDKDF (reference sequence). Trimming stripped 0 bases from V and 3 bases from J, with 10 bases between. DNA for the CDR3: TGTGCCACCAGCAGAGAAACGGAGACGACAGATACGCAGTATTTT. This translates into CATSRETETTDTQYF.

The rearrangement joins TRBV5-1 to TRBJ2-7; no definite D call. The germline V and J ends were trimmed by 1 base and 2 bases, with 10 bases remaining between them. CDR1 SGHRS and CDR2 YFSETQ come from the germline V gene. The CDR3 is made up of 14 amino acids. This CDR3 is CASSLRPTTYEQYF. The CDR3 DNA sequence: TGCGCCAGCAGCTTGAGACCTACTACCTACGAGCAGTACTTC.

This clonotype came up many times. The chain links TRBV4-1 to TRBJ1-1; no firm D call. Germline V gene sequence: CDR1 MGHRA, CDR2 YSYEKL. Between the trimmed V and J ends, which lost 2 bases and 2 bases, there was a span of 12 bases. The length of the CDR3 is 15 residues. The CDR3 loop is CASSQRTEINTEAFF. The CDR3, as DNA: TGCGCCAGCAGCCAAAGGACGGAAATTAACACTGAAGCTTTCTTT.

V gene TRBV5-8 combines with J gene TRBJ2-6; TRBD1 or TRBD2 may be the D gene (5 bases each). The germline V gene encodes CDR1 SGHTS and CDR2 YDEGEE. This CDR3 spans 16 amino acids. V lost 3 bases and J lost 2, with 12 bases in between. For the CDR3, the DNA is TGTGCCAGCAGCTCCCCCCGGGGCACTGGGGCCAACGTCCTGACTTTC. It translates to CASSSPRGTGANVLTF.

V is TRBV20-1 and J is TRBJ1-1, with D unresolved. The CDR3 covers 13 residues. Looked up from germline, CDR1 is DFQATT and CDR2 is SNEGSKA (reference sequence). Trimming took 4 bases from V and 2 from J, leaving 11 bases between them. The CDR3, as DNA: TGCAGTGCTACACAAGACTCAAACACTGAAGCTTTCTTT. It yields the protein CSATQDSNTEAFF.

This chain connects TRBV28 to TRBJ2-5; D might be TRBD1 (5 bases). Germline V gene lookup returns CDR1 MDHEN and CDR2 SYDVKM. V lost 5 bases, J lost 7 bases, and 14 bases lay in between. This CDR3 has 13 amino acids. The CDR3 loop is CASSPTAPGTQYF. CDR3 nucleotide sequence: TGTGCCAGCAGTCCGACAGCGCCTGGGACCCAGTACTTC.

The chain is built from TRBV12-3 or TRBV12-4 and TRBJ2-1; unclear D gene. This CDR3 spans 14 amino acids. V lost 2 bases and J lost 4, with 9 bases in between. CDR3 DNA sequence: TGTGCCAGCAGTTTAAAGACGCCTTACAATGAGCAGTTCTTC. It is translated as CASSLKTPYNEQFF.

V is TRBV20-1 and J is TRBJ2-1, with D unclear. This CDR3 region has 11 residues. CDR1 DFQATT and CDR2 SNEGSKA come from the germline V gene (reference sequence). V lost 4 bases to trimming and J lost 10 bases, with 11 bases between them. The CDR3 bases are TGCAGTGCTACCCCGGCGAGGGAGCAGTTCTTC. It is translated as CSATPAREQFF.

There are a few counts of this clonotype. The junction does not match germline at one end; this may be a read error. V gene TRBV29-1 combines with J gene TRBJ1-2; a weak D match, TRBD1 (6 bases). This CDR3 contains 13 residues. Germline V CDR1 and CDR2: SQVTM, ANQGSEA. CDR3 residues: CSVDGDNSYRYTF. The CDR3 nucleotides read TGCAGCGTTGACGGGGACAACAGCTATCGCTACACCTTC.

This clonotype was seen repeatedly, ten times or more. V and J are TRBV24-1 and TRBJ2-5, with TRBD1 matching 7 bases. This CDR3 is built from 16 residues. The V segment lost 4 bases and the J segment 2 bases; nucleotides outside the gene matches: 9. Germline V gene sequence: CDR1 KGHDR, CDR2 SFDVKD. CDR3 region: CATSDRNGQAQETQYF. CDR3 nucleotides: TGTGCCACCAGTGACCGGAATGGACAGGCGCAAGAGACCCAGTACTTC.

At least ten counts were recorded for this clonotype. V and J are TRBV24-1 and TRBJ2-5, with D perhaps given as TRBD1 or TRBD2 (6 bases each). Germline V lookup: CDR1 KGHDR, CDR2 SFDVKD. CDR3 length: 16 amino acids. Trimming took 3 bases from V and 4 from J, leaving 17 bases between them. The DNA of the CDR3 is TGTGCCACCAGTGATAAATTAGGGGGGAGAGGAGAGACCCAGTACTTC. It codes for CATSDKLGGRGETQYF.

This clonotype was seen a few times. The V call is TRBV19, the J call TRBJ2-1, with a weak D call TRBD2 (6 bases). The V end was cut by 5 bases, the J end by 5 bases, with 13 bases between. The germline CDR1 and CDR2 sequences are LNHDA and SQIVND (reference sequence). The CDR3 extends over 14 amino acids. CDR3 DNA sequence: TGTGCCAGTAGTGGCGGGATCAGGGACAATGAGCAGTTCTTC. It yields the protein CASSGGIRDNEQFF.

This clonotype has just one count. J is TRBJ2-7 and V is TRBV23-1, with D tentatively TRBD1 (6 bases). TRBV23-1 is marked as an open reading frame, function uncertain. Trimming removed 0 bases at V and 1 base at J, with 13 bases between. The CDR3 length is 16 residues. In DNA, the CDR3 is TGCGCCAGCAGTCAATCGCAGGGGTCATTATCCTACGAGCAGTACTTC. This sequence encodes CASSQSQGSLSYEQYF.

This clonotype has at least ten counts. The CDR3 coding sequence is TGTGCCAGCAGCCAAGAGGGAACGGGACACTATGGCTACACCTTC. Its translation: CASSQEGTGHYGYTF. This chain connects TRBV3-1 to TRBJ1-2; weak D call: TRBD1 (5 bases). V was trimmed by 0 bases and J by 3 bases, leaving 11 bases between them. The CDR3 is 15 residues long. The germline V gene encodes CDR1 LGHDT and CDR2 YNNKEL (reference sequence).

V gene TRBV28 combines with J gene TRBJ1-6, with a weak D call TRBD1 (5 bases). Germline V CDR1 and CDR2: MDHEN, SYDVKM. Between the trimmed V and J ends, which lost 4 bases and 4 bases, there was a span of 20 bases. The CDR3 has 18 residues. Written as DNA, the CDR3 is TGTGCCAGCAGTTCTGCACCAGGGCCCCGGGCTTATAATTCACCCCTCCACTTT. This sequence encodes CASSSAPGPRAYNSPLHF. Based on the CDR3 plus reference TRBV28 and TRBJ1-6, the full variable domain is DVKVTQSSRYLVKRTGEKVFLECVQDMDHENMFWYRQDPGLGLRLIYFSYDVKMKEKGDIPEGYSVSREKKERFSLILESASTNQTSMYLCASSSAPGPRAYNSPLHFGNGTRLTVT.

The DNA for the CDR3 is TGCAGTGCTAGAGATTTGAGAACCTCTGGAAACACCATATATTTT. Translated, it gives CSARDLRTSGNTIYF. The V call is TRBV20-1, the J call TRBJ1-3; D gene unclear. V was clipped by 0 bases and J by 0 bases, with 9 bases between them. Germline-derived CDR1 and CDR2 are DFQATT and SNEGSKA (reference sequence). CDR3 length: 15 residues.

The rearrangement uses TRBV10-2 and TRBJ2-1; TRBD2 agrees at 10 bases. This CDR3 region has 19 residues. V was clipped by 4 bases and J by 7 bases; unmatched bases: 19. Germline V gene lookup returns CDR1 WSHSY and CDR2 SAAADI. CDR3 sequence (DNA): TGCGCCAGCAGTGGGGGCTCCACCGCGGCTAGCGGGAGTTATAATGAGCAGTTCTTC. It specifies CASSGGSTAASGSYNEQFF.

This clonotype was observed a handful of times. The V call is TRBV6-5, the J call TRBJ1-1; D is possibly TRBD1 (5 bases). Trimming cost V 2 bases and J 5 bases, with 12 bases left between them. The CDR3 is 14 amino acids. Germline CDR1 reads MNHEY; CDR2 reads SVGAGI. CDR3 DNA: TGTGCCAGCAGTTACCGGGTCGGGGGTACTGAAGCTTTCTTT. Its protein product is CASSYRVGGTEAFF.

This clonotype was recorded a few times. The CDR3 region has the DNA TGCAGCACTAGACCTACAGGTTCGAACACAGATACGCAGTATTTT. It encodes CSTRPTGSNTDTQYF. The chain combines TRBV20-1 with TRBJ2-3, with D perhaps being TRBD1 or TRBD2 (5 bases each). The CDR3 has 15 residues. Germline values: CDR1 DFQATT, CDR2 SNEGSKA (reference sequence).

This clonotype came up many times. This sequence joins TRBV29-1 and TRBJ2-2, with D perhaps matching TRBD1 (6 bases). V lost 7 bases and J 3 bases, leaving 15 bases between the germline ends. Germline V gene sequence: CDR1 SQVTM, CDR2 ANQGSEA. The CDR3 runs 14 residues. DNA for the CDR3: TGCAGCGGTCTGGGCAGGGGAGACACCGGGGAGCTGTTTTTT. Its protein is CSGLGRGDTGELFF.

The chain carries TRBV12-3 or TRBV12-4 and TRBJ2-5; 11 bases match TRBD1. V trimming: 6 bases; J trimming: 5 bases; junction bases outside the gene matches: 8. The CDR3 covers 15 residues. The CDR3 protein is CASRPGTGGLETQYF. The CDR3 coding sequence is TGTGCCAGCAGACCCGGGACAGGGGGTTTGGAGACCCAGTACTTC.

This sequence joins TRBV11-2 and TRBJ2-3; no firm D call. Deletions cut 5 bases from V and 4 bases from J, with 10 bases between. CDR1 is SGHAT and CDR2 is FQNNGV in the germline V gene. This CDR3 contains 13 residues. CDR3 coding DNA: TGTGCCAGCAGCCGACCGCGCGCAGATACGCAGTATTTT. Translating it yields CASSRPRADTQYF.

Note on this clonotype: One end of the junction is discordant with germline, which a read error may explain. The chain combines TRBV4-1 with TRBJ2-7; D gene ambiguous. CDR1 is MGHRA, CDR2 YSYEKL, per germline. The CDR3 runs to 15 residues. This CDR3 reads CASSQDRRLTYEHYF. CDR3 bases: TGCGCCAGCAGCCAAGATCGACGACTTACCTACGAGCATTACTTC.